The following is a TCR beta chain sequence with its context. The data originate from a study of PD-1 blockade in classical Hodgkin lymphoma. Time point here: cycle 4 day 1 (C4D1), after less than 7 weeks of nivolumab. All the patients suffered relapse after autologous stem cell transplantation, and brentuximab vedotin exposure differed. After PBMCs were thawed, their CD8+ T cells were isolated by magnetic negative selection. The protocol was immunoSEQ multiplex PCR, while the TCRdb copy is restricted to in-frame clones and leaves out a portion. The sample records fewer than 15,000 clones, roughly 90% being singletons. CDR1 and CDR2 (germline): SNHLY, FYNNEI. The germline V and J ends were trimmed by 4 bases and 5 bases, with 14 bases remaining between them. The CDR3 has 15 residues.

The receptor was derived from a human donor with classical Hodgkin lymphoma. The sample here was CD8+ T cells from blood, taken before the fourth cycle of nivolumab. This chain links TRBV2 with TRBJ2-2; D is unresolved. The CDR3, as DNA: TGTGCCAGCAGTGTGGTCGGGTTCGGGACCGGGGAGCTGTTTTTT. Its translation is CASSVVGFGTGELFF.